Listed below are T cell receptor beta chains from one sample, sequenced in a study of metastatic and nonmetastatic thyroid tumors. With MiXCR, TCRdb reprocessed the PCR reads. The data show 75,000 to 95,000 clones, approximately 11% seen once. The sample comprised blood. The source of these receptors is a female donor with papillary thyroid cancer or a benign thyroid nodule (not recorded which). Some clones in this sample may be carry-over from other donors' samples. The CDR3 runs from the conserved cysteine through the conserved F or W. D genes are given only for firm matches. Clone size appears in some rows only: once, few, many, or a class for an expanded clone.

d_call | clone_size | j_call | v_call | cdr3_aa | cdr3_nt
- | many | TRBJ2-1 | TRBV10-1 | CASMGLVATHF | TGCGCCAGCATGGGCCTGGTAGCTACACACTTC
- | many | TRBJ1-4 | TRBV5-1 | CASSETGLQGTNEKLFF | TGCGCCAGCTCAGAGACAGGTCTACAGGGTACTAATGAAAAACTGTTTTTT
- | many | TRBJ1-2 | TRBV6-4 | CASTGTPRVLNYGYTF | TGTGCCAGCACCGGAACCCCCAGGGTTTTAAACTATGGCTACACCTTC
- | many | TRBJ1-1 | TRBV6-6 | CASSYQGPIEWAFF | TGTGCCAGCAGTTACCAGGGGCCTATCGAGTGGGCTTTCTTT
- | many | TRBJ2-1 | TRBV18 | CASSPWGEARDEQFF | TGTGCCAGCTCACCGTGGGGGGAGGCCCGCGATGAGCAGTTCTTC
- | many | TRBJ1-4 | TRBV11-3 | CASSLGEATNEKLFF | TGTGCCAGCAGCTTAGGGGAGGCAACTAATGAAAAACTGTTTTTT
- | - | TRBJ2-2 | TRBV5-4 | CASSPLVTGELFF | TGTGCCAGCAGCCCCCTGGTCACCGGGGAGCTGTTTTTT
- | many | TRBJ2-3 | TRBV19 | CASSSLRGTRTDTQYF | TGTGCCAGTAGTTCTCTCCGGGGCACCCGCACAGATACGCAGTATTTT
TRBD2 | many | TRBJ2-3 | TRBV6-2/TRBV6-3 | CASSSPRQTSGDTDTQYF | TGTGCCAGCAGTAGCCCAAGACAGACTAGCGGGGATACAGATACGCAGTATTTT
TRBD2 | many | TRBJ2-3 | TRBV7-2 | CASSLAREGDRDFGDTQYF | TGTGCCAGCAGCTTAGCGCGGGAGGGCGACAGGGACTTTGGAGATACGCAGTATTTT
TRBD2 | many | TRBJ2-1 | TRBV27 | CASSLHSGSRNNEQFF | TGTGCCAGCAGTTTACATAGCGGGAGTCGAAACAATGAGCAGTTCTTC